This entry lists 29 T cell receptor beta chains sequenced from one sample in a study of shared clonotypes between healthy human individuals. In the naive CD8 group, cells lacked CD45RO and were positively selected for CCR7, so terminally differentiated effector memory CD45RA+ cells were left out. Here immunoSEQ multiplex PCR was the method, and the copy in TCRdb shows in-frame clones only, minus some. This repertoire shows around 1,900,000 clones, 93% found once; its top ten account for around 1.8%. The sequencing sample was made of naive CD8+ T cells from PBMCs. These TCRs come from a young man in good health. Some clones in this sample may be carry-over from other donors' samples.

This chain links TRBV7-9 with TRBJ2-1; TRBD1 matches 8 bases. Trimming removed 10 bases from V and 5 bases from J; junction bases left unmatched: 13. Germline loops: CDR1 SEHNR, CDR2 FQNEAQ (reference sequence). This CDR3 comprises 15 residues. CDR3 in DNA: TGTGCCACCACGGGGACAGGCCTAAAACACAATGAGCAGTTCTTC. Its protein product is CATTGTGLKHNEQFF.

The chain is built from TRBV10-2 and TRBJ2-7; 7 positions agree with TRBD1. The CDR3 totals 15 residues. Trimming took 0 bases from V and 4 from J; bases not matched to a gene: 6. Germline V gene data show CDR1 as WSHSY and CDR2 as SAAADI. The CDR3 DNA reads as TGCGCCAGCAGTGAGTCCGCAGGGGGTGGGTACGAGCAGTACTTC. This gives the protein CASSESAGGGYEQYF.

This chain uses TRBV11-2 with TRBJ1-1, with a possible D match to TRBD1 (5 bases). V shed 5 bases and J shed 1 base, with 14 bases lying between them. The CDR3 loop spans 15 amino acids. Germline V gene sequence: CDR1 SGHAT, CDR2 FQNNGV. The CDR3 sequence: CASSERPGGNTEAFF. CDR3 DNA sequence: TGTGCCAGCAGCGAACGTCCCGGGGGGAACACTGAAGCTTTCTTT.

This chain uses TRBV13 with TRBJ2-5; D uncertain. Germline V gene lookup returns CDR1 PRHDT and CDR2 FYEKMQ (reference sequence). V lost 5 bases and J lost 1, with 8 bases in between. The CDR3 is made up of 13 amino acids. CDR3 DNA: TGTGCCAGCAGCCATATGACCCAAGAGACCCAGTACTTC. Protein sequence: CASSHMTQETQYF.

In its sample, this clone was seen once. The chain recombines TRBV5-4 with TRBJ2-7, with D perhaps being TRBD1 or TRBD2 (5 bases each). The CDR3 totals 13 residues. Trimming cost V 2 bases and J 6 bases, with 12 bases left between them. Germline values: CDR1 SGHNT, CDR2 YYREEE (reference sequence). The DNA for the CDR3 is TGTGCCAGCAGCTTTGGGGGAGCCCTCGAGCAGTACTTC. It translates to CASSFGGALEQYF. The full variable domain, its missing parts supplied by reference TRBV5-4 and TRBJ2-7, is ETGVTQSPTHLIKTRGQQVTLRCSSQSGHNTVSWYQQALGQGPQFIFQYYREEENGRGNFPPRFSGLQFPNYSSELNVNALELDDSALYLCASSFGGALEQYFGPGTRLTVT.

The CDR3 nucleotides are TGTGCCAGCAGACCGATACTAGCGGGGTCCGTGTGGGAGCTGTTTTTT. It yields the protein CASRPILAGSVWELFF. This sequence joins TRBV7-8 and TRBJ2-2; 10 bases agree with TRBD2. CDR1 and CDR2 (germline): SGHVS, FQNEAQ. The junction had 13 bases not matched to a gene; V was cut back by 6 bases and J by 9 bases. This CDR3 region has 16 residues.

This chain uses TRBV7-9 with TRBJ2-1, with D possibly being TRBD1 or TRBD2 (6 bases each). Germline V gene sequence: CDR1 SEHNR, CDR2 FQNEAQ (reference sequence). This CDR3 has 17 amino acids. V lost 7 bases and J 0 bases, leaving 19 bases between the germline ends. This CDR3 reads CASTLGGSYSSYNEQFF. For the CDR3, the DNA is TGTGCCAGCACCCTAGGGGGGTCTTACAGCTCCTACAATGAGCAGTTCTTC.

V usage is TRBV28 and J usage is TRBJ1-5; no reliable D call. CDR1 and CDR2 (germline): MDHEN, SYDVKM. With 11 bases removed from V and 2 bases from J, the gap between germline ends came to 22 bases. This CDR3 is 16 amino acids long. The CDR3: CASGGLPSAGNQPQHF. The DNA for the CDR3 is TGTGCCTCCGGTGGGCTTCCCTCCGCGGGCAATCAGCCCCAGCATTTT.

V usage is TRBV10-3 and J usage is TRBJ2-7; 7 bases line up with TRBD2. In germline, CDR1 is ENHRY, CDR2 SYGVKD. J lost 6 bases, V lost 6 bases, and 8 bases had no gene match. This CDR3 is built from 13 residues. CDR3 amino acids: CAIRVRERGEQYF. DNA of the CDR3: TGTGCCATCAGGGTGCGGGAGAGGGGCGAGCAGTACTTC.

This rearrangement joins TRBV5-1 to TRBJ2-6, with unresolved D. The germline V gene has CDR1 SGHRS and CDR2 YFSETQ. This CDR3 comprises 16 residues. V was trimmed by 4 bases and J by 0 bases, leaving 11 bases between them. The CDR3 protein is CASSPSQGSGANVLTF. DNA for the CDR3: TGCGCCAGCAGCCCCTCCCAAGGCTCTGGGGCCAACGTCCTGACTTTC.

The chain has TRBV19 and TRBJ2-1; perhaps TRBD1 as D (6 bases). CDR3 size: 13 residues. CDR1 and CDR2 (germline): LNHDA, SQIVND (reference sequence). The ends were cut back, 5 bases at V and 8 bases at J, with 13 bases in the middle. The CDR3 nucleotides are TGTGCCAGTAGTTTAGGGGGAGCGGATGAGCAGTTCTTC. It encodes CASSLGGADEQFF.

The chain links TRBV14 to TRBJ1-4, with D hard to call. Trimming took 0 bases from V and 0 from J, leaving 5 bases between them. CDR3 length equals 15 residues. Germline V gene lookup returns CDR1 SGHDN and CDR2 FVKESK. In DNA form, the CDR3 reads TGTGCCAGCAGCCAAGAATTAGCAACTAATGAAAAACTGTTTTTT. It encodes CASSQELATNEKLFF. The complete variable domain, with remaining parts taken from reference TRBV14 and TRBJ1-4, reads EAGVTQFPSHSVIEKGQTVTLRCDPISGHDNLYWYRRVMGKEIKFLLHFVKESKQDESGMPNNRFLAERTGGTYSTLKVQPAELEDSGVYFCASSQELATNEKLFFGSGTQLSVL.

This clone was recorded once. V is TRBV7-8 and J is TRBJ2-7, with D unresolved. The CDR3 sequence is 14 residues long. The V end lost 1 base, the J end lost 3 bases, and 10 bases lay between the germline ends. Germline V lookup: CDR1 SGHVS, CDR2 FQNEAQ. CDR3 nucleotide sequence: TGTGCCAGCAGCTTAGACAGAGAATTCTACGAGCAGTACTTC. It is translated as CASSLDREFYEQYF.

The CDR3 DNA reads as TGCAGCGTGGCACAGGGCTCCGAGCAGTACTTC. It translates to CSVAQGSEQYF. The chain couples TRBV29-1 to TRBJ2-5; tentative D call: TRBD1 (6 bases). The DNA end is more similar to TRBJ2-7, so the J call may be wrong. CDR1 is SQVTM and CDR2 is ANQGSEA in the germline V gene. This CDR3 contains 11 residues.

This clone was seen only once. The V call is TRBV5-4, the J call TRBJ1-4; maybe TRBD1 (6 bases). This CDR3 spans 13 amino acids. V was clipped by 6 bases and J by 3 bases, with 9 bases between them. Germline V CDR1 and CDR2: SGHNT, YYREEE (reference sequence). CDR3 in amino acids: CASNRAPNEKLFF. The CDR3 coding sequence is TGTGCCAGCAACAGGGCCCCTAATGAAAAACTGTTTTTT.

This chain uses TRBV27 with TRBJ2-7, with 9 bases lining up with TRBD1. The CDR3 has 12 amino acids. The junction had 5 bases not matched to a gene; V was cut back by 11 bases and J by 3 bases. The germline V gene has CDR1 MNHEY and CDR2 SMNVEV (reference sequence). The CDR3 DNA follows: TGTGCCTCCGGGACAGGGAACTACGAGCAGTACTTC. Translating it yields CASGTGNYEQYF.

The chain uses TRBV29-1 and TRBJ2-7, with D tentatively TRBD1 or TRBD2 (5 bases each). The CDR3 totals 16 residues. The ends were cut back, 0 bases at V and 6 bases at J, with 21 bases in the middle. Germline V gene data show CDR1 as SQVTM and CDR2 as ANQGSEA. The CDR3 DNA is TGCAGCGTTGAAGACCTTGGTCCCTCAGGGACGATCGAGCAGTACTTC. Encoded protein: CSVEDLGPSGTIEQYF.

The V and J genes are TRBV28 and TRBJ2-7; no clear D. The CDR3 runs to 15 residues. The germline gives CDR1 MDHEN, CDR2 SYDVKM. Deletions cut 5 bases from V and 3 bases from J, with 17 bases between. CDR3 protein: CASSHGLNVDYEQYF. In DNA, the CDR3 is TGTGCCAGCAGTCACGGTCTGAATGTAGACTACGAGCAGTACTTC.

This chain uses TRBV29-1 with TRBJ2-5; D gene unclear. The V gene lost 5 bases and the J gene lost 0 bases, with 7 bases spanning the gap. Germline CDR1 SQVTM, CDR2 ANQGSEA. The length of the CDR3 is 12 residues. CDR3 DNA: TGCAGCGTTCGAAAGAACCAAGAGACCCAGTACTTC. Translated, it gives CSVRKNQETQYF.

This chain uses TRBV16 with TRBJ1-4; D gene unclear. V shed 0 bases and J shed 0 bases, with 5 bases lying between them. From germline, CDR1 is KGHSY and CDR2 FQNENV. The CDR3 totals 15 residues. This chain's CDR3 is CASSQSVATNEKLFF. The CDR3 region has the DNA TGTGCCAGCAGCCAATCGGTAGCAACTAATGAAAAACTGTTTTTT.

The chain recombines TRBV7-2 with TRBJ2-5; D gene unclear. CDR3 length: 14 amino acids. Looked up from germline, CDR1 is SGHTA and CDR2 is FQGNSA. Trimming cost V 5 bases and J 5 bases, with 15 bases left between them. The CDR3 nucleotides read TGTGCCAGCAGCGCCAGGTCCCTCGGGGAGACCCAGTACTTC. Its protein is CASSARSLGETQYF.

A single count supports this clone. The chain carries TRBV5-1 and TRBJ2-3, with D possibly matching TRBD2 (6 bases). CDR1 SGHRS and CDR2 YFSETQ come from the germline V gene. The ends were cut back, 4 bases at V and 1 base at J, with 13 bases in the middle. The CDR3 has 15 residues. The CDR3 is CASSPPGGGTDTQYF. The CDR3 DNA is TGCGCCAGCAGCCCCCCTGGAGGGGGCACAGATACGCAGTATTTT.

Remarks on this clone: A junction end diverges from the germline sequence, so it may reflect a read error. The rearrangement links TRBV10-2 to TRBJ2-4, with a tentative D call TRBD1 (5 bases). This CDR3 spans 10 amino acids. Germline V CDR1 and CDR2: WSHSY, SAAADI. CDR3 loop: CASSEAGLHF. CDR3 coding DNA: TGCGCCAGCAGTGAGGCAGGGCTGCACTTC.

The chain is built from TRBV27 and TRBJ1-1; no clear D gene. Trimming removed 4 bases at V and 2 bases at J, with 11 bases between. CDR3 length equals 14 residues. Germline loops: CDR1 MNHEY, CDR2 SMNVEV (reference sequence). CDR3 nucleotide sequence: TGTGCCAGCAGTTCACCCCAAATCAACACTGAAGCTTTCTTT. It specifies CASSSPQINTEAFF.

Of note for this clone: The same CDR3 can be traced to other DNA sequences in this sample. The chain uses TRBV28 and TRBJ2-7; a weak D match, TRBD1 (6 bases). The ends were cut back, 6 bases at V and 4 bases at J, with 10 bases in the middle. The CDR3 has 12 amino acids. The V gene's germline CDR1 is MDHEN and CDR2 SYDVKM. The CDR3 loop reads CASRPTGYEQYF. Here the CDR3 DNA reads TGTGCCAGCAGGCCCACAGGGTACGAGCAGTACTTC. The full variable domain, with the rest looked up from reference TRBV28 and TRBJ2-7, is DVKVTQSSRYLVKRTGEKVFLECVQDMDHENMFWYRQDPGLGLRLIYFSYDVKMKEKGDIPEGYSVSREKKERFSLILESASTNQTSMYLCASRPTGYEQYFGPGTRLTVT.

The J gene is TRBJ2-7, the V gene TRBV19; 11 bases align to TRBD2. The V segment lost 3 bases and the J segment 2 bases; nucleotides outside the gene matches: 6. Per the germline V gene, CDR1 is LNHDA and CDR2 is SQIVND (reference sequence). The CDR3 loop spans 16 amino acids. The CDR3 DNA is TGTGCCAGTAGTATCCGGACTAGCGGGCCCCCCTACGAGCAGTACTTC. It yields the protein CASSIRTSGPPYEQYF.

This chain connects TRBV4-1 to TRBJ2-7, with TRBD2 identical over 7 bases. The CDR3 is 14 residues long. Germline values: CDR1 MGHRA, CDR2 YSYEKL. V shed 2 bases and J 2 bases; nucleotides not matched to a gene: 3. The CDR3 here is CASSQRGGAYEQYF. In DNA form, the CDR3 reads TGCGCCAGCAGCCAAAGGGGAGGGGCCTACGAGCAGTACTTC.

The V and J genes are TRBV11-2 and TRBJ2-7; D remains ambiguous. Germline loops: CDR1 SGHAT, CDR2 FQNNGV. Trimming removed 3 bases at V and 3 bases at J, with 9 bases between. The CDR3 totals 13 residues. CDR3 nucleotides: TGTGCCAGCAGCTTCCAGGTGCGCTACGAGCAGTACTTC. Its protein product is CASSFQVRYEQYF.

V gene TRBV5-6 combines with J gene TRBJ1-2; D remains ambiguous. This CDR3 contains 13 residues. The germline CDR1 and CDR2 sequences are SGHDT and YYEEEE. Deletions cut 0 bases from V and 5 bases from J, with 8 bases between. The CDR3 is CASSLVAVYGYTF. The CDR3 DNA reads TGTGCCAGCAGCTTGGTAGCTGTTTATGGCTACACCTTC.